The 18 T cell receptor beta chains below all came from one sample that was sequenced in a study of cytomegalovirus exposure and HLA in healthy donors. Use of 60 Vbeta and 13 Jbeta primers characterized the PCR. TCRdb keeps only in-frame clones here, not all; method: immunoSEQ multiplex PCR. The table lists some 170,000 clones, over 70% of them singletons, with 2.5% to 3.5% in the top ten. Specimen: PBMCs. These receptors were obtained from a woman aged 50 to 65 in good health and CMV-seropositive.

This clone was recorded a few times. The V call is TRBV27, the J call TRBJ1-5; D perhaps matches TRBD1 (6 bases). The CDR3 spans 14 residues. The V end lost 6 bases, the J end lost 7 bases, and 16 bases lay between the germline ends. Germline CDR1 reads MNHEY; CDR2 reads SMNVEV (reference sequence). Written as DNA, the CDR3 is TGTGCCAGCAGAGACTCCGCAGGGGCCCAGCCCCAGCATTTT. Residues: CASRDSAGAQPQHF.

The chain uses TRBV2 and TRBJ2-7; perhaps TRBD1 as D (5 bases). The germline V gene encodes CDR1 SNHLY and CDR2 FYNNEI. Trimming took off 4 bases at V and 1 base at J, with 5 bases between the two ends. The CDR3 spans 12 residues. In DNA form, the CDR3 reads TGTGCCAGCAGTGGACAGTCCTACGAGCAGTACTTC. Translation: CASSGQSYEQYF.

This clone occurred a few times. V and J are TRBV9 and TRBJ1-5; the D gene is possibly TRBD1 (6 bases). Germline-derived CDR1 and CDR2 are SGDLS and YYNGEE. Trimming shortened V by 4 bases and J by 8 bases, and 13 bases separated the two germline ends. This CDR3 region has 13 residues. DNA for the CDR3: TGTGCCAGCAGCAGTACAGGGTTCAAGCCCCAGCATTTT. Its protein is CASSSTGFKPQHF.

In the case of this clone: The sample holds other DNA sequences that translate to the same CDR3. The chain combines TRBV10-1 with TRBJ1-1; D ambiguous. V was clipped by 8 bases and J by 0 bases, with 13 bases between them. This CDR3 has 14 amino acids. Germline V gives CDR1 WNHNN, CDR2 SYGVQD (reference sequence). The CDR3 DNA reads as TGCGCCAGCCCTGGGGAGCACATGAACACTGAAGCTTTCTTT. It encodes CASPGEHMNTEAFF.

The rearrangement uses TRBV5-1 and TRBJ2-7; TRBD2 agrees at 8 bases. Germline V lookup: CDR1 SGHRS, CDR2 YFSETQ. The CDR3 extends over 13 amino acids. The V segment lost 4 bases and the J segment 4 bases; nucleotides outside the gene matches: 4. CDR3 in amino acids: CASSKGLEYEQYF. The CDR3 DNA reads as TGCGCCAGCAGCAAGGGACTAGAATACGAGCAGTACTTC.

The chain employs TRBV19 and TRBJ2-7; 12 bases agree with TRBD1. The CDR3 has 15 residues. The J segment lost 5 bases and the V segment lost 3 bases, leaving 5 bases of the junction unmatched. Germline-derived CDR1 and CDR2 are LNHDA and SQIVND (reference sequence). CDR3 in amino acids: CASSMPRDRGHEQYF. CDR3 nucleotide sequence: TGTGCCAGTAGTATGCCCCGGGACAGGGGGCACGAGCAGTACTTC.

J is TRBJ2-2 and V is TRBV9, with 8 positions matching TRBD1. This CDR3 region has 17 residues. J gave up 7 bases and V 0 bases, and 11 bases lay outside the gene matches. The germline CDR1 and CDR2 sequences are SGDLS and YYNGEE. CDR3: CASSVEMADRAYGELFF. The CDR3 region has the DNA TGTGCCAGCAGCGTAGAAATGGCGGACAGGGCATACGGGGAGCTGTTTTTT.

V gene TRBV5-5 combines with J gene TRBJ2-1; the match to TRBD2 covers 10 bases. Germline trimming cut 4 bases from V and 3 bases from J; bases unmatched to any gene: 4. CDR3 length equals 15 residues. Germline V gene sequence: CDR1 SGHKS, CDR2 YYEKEE (reference sequence). CDR3 residues: CASSGGLAFYNEQFF. The CDR3 nucleotides are TGTGCCAGCAGCGGGGGACTAGCGTTCTACAATGAGCAGTTCTTC.

The chain links TRBV11-3 to TRBJ2-3; D not certain. The germline CDR1 and CDR2 sequences are SGHNT and YENEEA. The CDR3 has 12 amino acids. Trimming shortened V by 5 bases and J by 2 bases, and 5 bases separated the two germline ends. DNA of the CDR3: TGTGCCAGCAGCCCACACACAGATACGCAGTATTTT. Its protein product is CASSPHTDTQYF.

The chain recombines TRBV11-2 with TRBJ2-2, with 8 positions matching TRBD2. The CDR3 runs 15 residues. V was pared by 5 bases and J by 3 bases, with 5 bases of the junction left unmatched. CDR1 is SGHAT, CDR2 FQNNGV, per germline. The CDR3 sequence is CASSPPGGDTGELFF. The CDR3 nucleotides read TGTGCCAGCAGCCCACCCGGGGGGGACACCGGGGAGCTGTTTTTT.

This chain uses TRBV6-1 with TRBJ2-7; TRBD1 matches 7 bases. The CDR3 covers 11 residues. Germline assignment: CDR1 MNHNS and CDR2 SASEGT. Unmatched junction bases numbered 2, after V lost 8 bases and J lost 4 bases. The CDR3 protein is CASSRGYEQYF. The CDR3 DNA reads TGTGCCAGCTCCAGGGGGTACGAGCAGTACTTC.

The chain couples TRBV30 to TRBJ1-6, with D possibly matching TRBD1 (6 bases). This CDR3 is 13 amino acids long. In germline, CDR1 is GTSNPN, CDR2 SVGIG (reference sequence). The germline V and J ends were trimmed by 4 bases and 10 bases, with 14 bases remaining between them. This CDR3 reads CAWNRATESPLHF. For the CDR3, the DNA is TGTGCCTGGAACAGGGCGACTGAATCACCCCTCCACTTT. Full variable domain (missing parts from reference TRBV30 and TRBJ1-6): SQTIHQWPATLVQPVGSPLSLECTVEGTSNPNLYWYRQAAGRGLQLLFYSVGIGQISSEVPQNLSASRPQDRQFILSSKKLLLSDSGFYLCAWNRATESPLHFGNGTRLTVT.

This sequence joins TRBV6-1 and TRBJ1-5; a weak D match, TRBD1 (6 bases). CDR1 is MNHNS and CDR2 is SASEGT in the germline V gene. V lost 2 bases, J lost 4 bases, and 15 bases lay in between. CDR3 length: 16 amino acids. CDR3 sequence reads: CASSELGALGNQPQHF. The CDR3 DNA follows: TGTGCCAGCAGTGAATTGGGGGCGTTAGGGAATCAGCCCCAGCATTTT.

This chain connects TRBV28 to TRBJ1-1; 9 bases are shared with TRBD1. Germline CDR1 is MDHEN and CDR2 is SYDVKM. V dropped 2 bases and J dropped 2; count of bases not matched to a gene: 3. The CDR3 sequence is 15 residues long. The CDR3: CASSLGTGLNTEAFF. The CDR3 DNA reads as TGTGCCAGCAGTTTAGGGACAGGGTTAAACACTGAAGCTTTCTTT.

The V gene is TRBV6-5, the J gene TRBJ1-4, with TRBD1 identical over 7 bases. CDR1 MNHEY and CDR2 SVGAGI come from the germline V gene. Losses at the gene ends were 5 bases for V and 7 bases for J; bases not matched to a gene: 7. CDR3 length equals 14 residues. This CDR3 is CASSAAGGVEKLFF. The CDR3 DNA is TGTGCCAGCAGTGCCGCAGGGGGAGTTGAAAAACTGTTTTTT.

The rearrangement links TRBV5-1 to TRBJ1-2, with 8 bases that match TRBD1. The CDR3 extends over 15 amino acids. The V gene end was trimmed by 4 bases and the J gene end by 5 bases; junction bases not matched to a gene: 10. Germline CDR1 SGHRS, CDR2 YFSETQ. As DNA, the CDR3 is TGCGCCAGCAGCCCGACAGGGGTTAATCTTTATGGCTACACCTTC. It specifies CASSPTGVNLYGYTF. Supplemented by reference TRBV5-1 and TRBJ1-2, the full variable domain reads KAGVTQTPRYLIKTRGQQVTLSCSPISGHRSVSWYQQTPGQGLQFLFEYFSETQRNKGNFPGRFSGRQFSNSRSEMNVSTLELGDSALYLCASSPTGVNLYGYTFGSGTRLTVV.

This clone was seen only a few times. The rearrangement links TRBV30 to TRBJ1-2, with 10 positions matching TRBD1. V lost 8 bases and J lost 8; bases outside the gene matches: 5. The CDR3 spans 11 residues. CDR1 and CDR2 (germline): GTSNPN, SVGIG (reference sequence). This CDR3 reads CAGQGVEGYTF. As DNA, the CDR3 is TGTGCCGGACAGGGGGTAGAGGGCTACACCTTC.

This clone occurred a few times. This chain links TRBV6-5 with TRBJ2-3; 10 positions match TRBD1. This CDR3 spans 15 amino acids. With 8 bases clipped from V and 8 bases from J, the junction kept 13 bases outside the gene matches. CDR1 and CDR2 from the germline V gene are MNHEY and SVGAGI. CDR3 loop: CASAPGQGIGGTQYF. The CDR3 bases are TGTGCCAGCGCCCCGGGACAGGGGATCGGGGGTACGCAGTATTTT.